The source of this TCR beta chain is a study of memory CD4+ T cells and cytomegalovirus serostatus. General study points: Repertoires predicted CMV serostatus with median bootstrapped AUC of about 0.95.

The sort gate was single viable CD3+CD4+CD8-CD45RO+ cells for memory CD4+ T cells. Using immunoSEQ multiplex PCR, the repertoire was profiled, and TCRdb retains in-frame clones only, with some absent. The sample has over 55,000 clones, roughly 80% seen once. Germline V CDR1 and CDR2: LNHNV, YYDKDF (reference sequence). There are 15 residues in the CDR3. The ends were cut back, 1 base at V and 0 bases at J, with 9 bases in the middle. This clone turned up a few times. Its antigen is unidentified. The rearrangement uses TRBV15 and TRBJ1-1; D unclear. The sequenced sample consisted of memory CD4+ T cells from blood. This TCR was recovered from an adult in good health and CMV-seronegative. CDR3 DNA: TGTGCCACCAGCAGAGGTGGAACCTTGAACACTGAAGCTTTCTTT. Protein product: CATSRGGTLNTEAFF.